This entry lists 23 T cell receptor beta chains sequenced from one sample in a study of CD8+ T cells in alopecia areata. RNA extraction was followed by reverse transcription into cDNA, which acted as the sequencing template. Repertoires were generated with immunoSEQ multiplex PCR, while TCRdb's copy carries only in-frame clones and drops some. This table has 150,000 to 200,000 clones, about 60% appearing once. Treatment: oral pan-JAK inhibitor, 5-10 mg twice daily. Sequenced material: CD8+ T cells sorted from blood, taken at week 24, from a patient treated with tofacitinib. The receptors derive from a human donor with alopecia areata.

This clone was counted a few times. J is TRBJ2-3 and V is TRBV5-1; D is unclear. The ends were cut back, 3 bases at V and 1 base at J, with 3 bases in the middle. Germline CDR1 reads SGHRS; CDR2 reads YFSETQ. The CDR3 covers 12 residues. CDR3 coding DNA: TGCGCCAGCAGCTGGGGCACAGATACGCAGTATTTT. The encoded protein is CASSWGTDTQYF.

The rearrangement links TRBV25-1 to TRBJ2-2, with D perhaps matching TRBD2 (5 bases). Germline CDR1 is MGHDK and CDR2 is SYGVNS. The CDR3 spans 17 residues. V was cut by 1 base and J by 6 bases, with 18 bases left in between. This chain's CDR3 is CASSESPVRGVPGELFF. CDR3 DNA: TGTGCCAGCAGTGAATCCCCGGTCCGGGGAGTCCCCGGGGAGCTGTTTTTT.

This clone has just a few counts. The rearrangement joins TRBV29-1 to TRBJ1-4, with a possible D match to TRBD1 (5 bases). CDR3 length: 13 residues. V lost 5 bases, J lost 10 bases, and 17 bases lay in between. Germline values: CDR1 SQVTM, CDR2 ANQGSEA. The chain's CDR3 is CSVRRAPDPKLFF. CDR3 in DNA: TGCAGCGTTCGCAGGGCCCCGGACCCAAAACTGTTTTTT.

This chain connects TRBV30 to TRBJ1-4; TRBD1 might be the D (5 bases). The CDR3 sequence is 12 residues long. Trimming cost V 3 bases and J 14 bases, with 16 bases left between them. CDR1 and CDR2 from the germline V gene are GTSNPN and SVGIG (reference sequence). CDR3 in amino acids: CAWRQGAANLFF. For the CDR3, the DNA is TGTGCCTGGAGGCAAGGGGCAGCCAACCTGTTTTTT.

The sample holds a few counts of this clone. This chain links TRBV29-1 with TRBJ2-1, with a tentative D call TRBD1 (5 bases). Germline values: CDR1 SQVTM, CDR2 ANQGSEA. The V end was cut by 6 bases, the J end by 13 bases, with 10 bases between. The CDR3 consists of 9 residues. The CDR3 loop reads CSVQAGQFF. The CDR3 region has the DNA TGCAGCGTACAGGCCGGCCAGTTCTTC.

This clone was recorded a few times. The chain recombines TRBV27 with TRBJ2-7, with 9 bases aligning to TRBD2. The V and J ends lost 7 bases and 2 bases, in that order; junction bases with no gene match: 6. This CDR3 spans 14 amino acids. Per germline, CDR1 MNHEY and CDR2 SMNVEV (reference sequence). As DNA, the CDR3 is TGTGCCAGCAAATATTCTAGCGGGGCCTACGAGCAGTACTTC. It specifies CASKYSSGAYEQYF.

The chain recombines TRBV30 with TRBJ2-7; the D is unclear. Trimming cost V 1 base and J 7 bases, with 8 bases left between them. This CDR3 comprises 11 residues. Germline V gives CDR1 GTSNPN, CDR2 SVGIG (reference sequence). CDR3 coding DNA: TGTGCCTGGAGTGACCTGGGAGAGCAGTACTTC. This encodes CAWSDLGEQYF.

J is TRBJ2-1 and V is TRBV4-1; TRBD1 matches 10 bases. The V and J ends lost 1 base and 2 bases, in that order; junction bases with no gene match: 2. Germline CDR1 is MGHRA and CDR2 is YSYEKL. This CDR3 has 16 amino acids. CDR3 in amino acids: CASSQGGQGAYNEQFF. The CDR3 DNA reads TGCGCCAGCAGCCAAGGAGGACAGGGGGCCTACAATGAGCAGTTCTTC.

The rearrangement uses TRBV7-9 and TRBJ2-7, with 9 nucleotides matching TRBD1. Losses at the gene ends were 5 bases for V and 5 bases for J; bases not matched to a gene: 4. Germline lookup yields CDR1 SEHNR and CDR2 FQNEAQ (reference sequence). This CDR3 contains 13 residues. CDR3 region: CASSDRGDNEQYF. The CDR3 coding sequence is TGTGCCAGCAGCGACAGGGGGGACAACGAGCAGTACTTC.

DNA of the CDR3: TGTGCCAGCAGTCCACCGACAGGGGCCAACACAGATACGCAGTATTTT. Its protein is CASSPPTGANTDTQYF. The J gene is TRBJ2-3, the V gene TRBV27; 8 bases match TRBD1. The CDR3 extends over 16 amino acids. V dropped 5 bases and J dropped 2; count of bases not matched to a gene: 9. Per the germline V gene, CDR1 is MNHEY and CDR2 is SMNVEV (reference sequence).

This clone showed up just a few times. The chain links TRBV5-1 to TRBJ1-4; no clear D gene. Trimming took off 4 bases at V and 4 bases at J, with 8 bases between the two ends. Germline loops: CDR1 SGHRS, CDR2 YFSETQ. The CDR3 consists of 13 residues. Here the CDR3 DNA reads TGCGCCAGCAGCGAGGACCTTAATGAAAAACTGTTTTTT. This encodes CASSEDLNEKLFF.

The rearrangement uses TRBV5-1 and TRBJ2-7, with D possibly being TRBD1 (6 bases). Deletions cut 0 bases from V and 6 bases from J, with 7 bases between. The CDR3 contains 12 residues. The germline V gene encodes CDR1 SGHRS and CDR2 YFSETQ. The CDR3 DNA is TGCGCCAGCAGCTTGGACAGGGCCGAGCAGTACTTC. It codes for CASSLDRAEQYF. The full variable domain, completed using reference TRBV5-1 and TRBJ2-7, is KAGVTQTPRYLIKTRGQQVTLSCSPISGHRSVSWYQQTPGQGLQFLFEYFSETQRNKGNFPGRFSGRQFSNSRSEMNVSTLELGDSALYLCASSLDRAEQYFGPGTRLTVT.

The gene calls are TRBV2 and TRBJ2-1; D is possibly TRBD1 or TRBD2 (6 bases each). This CDR3 has 15 amino acids. V lost 5 bases, J lost 6 bases, and 17 bases lay in between. Germline V CDR1 and CDR2: SNHLY, FYNNEI. The CDR3 DNA reads as TGTGCCAGCAGTTCTACGTGGGGGGCTATCAATGAGCAGTTCTTC. It encodes CASSSTWGAINEQFF.

Only a few counts were recorded for this clone. CDR3 sequence (DNA): TGTGCCAGCTCAACTACAGGGGGAGTAAAGGAGCAGTTCTTC. It specifies CASSTTGGVKEQFF. The V gene is TRBV18, the J gene TRBJ2-1; 8 bases fit TRBD1. The trim removed 5 bases at V and 10 bases at J, leaving 10 bases unmatched. The CDR3 has 14 residues. Germline values: CDR1 KGHSH, CDR2 LQKENI.

This clone showed up just a few times. The V call is TRBV7-9, the J call TRBJ2-1; D not resolved. The CDR3 contains 11 residues. Germline CDR1 is SEHNR and CDR2 is FQNEAQ (reference sequence). V lost 1 base to trimming and J lost 12 bases, with 7 bases between them. This CDR3 is CASSLVGLQFF. CDR3 DNA: TGTGCCAGCAGCTTAGTCGGTTTGCAGTTCTTC.

The gene calls are TRBV7-6 and TRBJ2-3, with a weak D call TRBD2 (7 bases). The V and J ends lost 4 bases and 5 bases respectively, with 19 bases between them. This CDR3 comprises 16 residues. Germline CDR1 and CDR2: SGHVS and FNYEAQ. The CDR3 here is CASSSDVGGPIDTQYF. For the CDR3, the DNA is TGTGCCAGCAGCTCAGACGTCGGGGGGCCTATAGATACGCAGTATTTT.

The chain combines TRBV10-3 with TRBJ2-3; the D gene is possibly TRBD1 (6 bases). Germline V gene data show CDR1 as ENHRY and CDR2 as SYGVKD. V was cut by 3 bases and J by 2 bases, with 15 bases left in between. The CDR3 is made up of 16 amino acids. Here the CDR3 DNA reads TGTGCCATCAGTGAAAGCCACAACAGGGACACAGATACGCAGTATTTT. The encoded protein is CAISESHNRDTDTQYF.

This chain uses TRBV5-5 with TRBJ1-4, with D tentatively TRBD1 (6 bases). The length of the CDR3 is 13 residues. Germline lookup yields CDR1 SGHKS and CDR2 YYEKEE (reference sequence). V lost 6 bases and J 11 bases, leaving 17 bases between the germline ends. CDR3 in DNA: TGTGCCAGCATACGGGGGGACACGGGGAAACTGTTTTTT. This gives the protein CASIRGDTGKLFF.

The CDR3 loop reads CASSLVGQYNQPQHF. The CDR3 region has the DNA TGTGCCAGCAGCTTAGTCGGACAGTACAATCAGCCCCAGCATTTT. The chain joins TRBV7-2 to TRBJ1-5; possibly TRBD1 for D (6 bases). Germline V gene lookup returns CDR1 SGHTA and CDR2 FQGNSA. V dropped 1 base and J dropped 3 bases, with 10 bases sitting between them. This CDR3 comprises 15 residues.

This clone was seen many times. The DNA of the CDR3 is TGTGCCAGCAGCTTAGGGAAAATTGAAGCTTTCTTT. Translating it yields CASSLGKIEAFF. The chain uses TRBV7-9 and TRBJ1-1; D is unclear. The CDR3 consists of 12 residues. From germline, CDR1 is SEHNR and CDR2 FQNEAQ (reference sequence). The V end lost 1 base, the J end lost 7 bases, and 7 bases lay between the germline ends.

This chain uses TRBV30 with TRBJ1-5; D is undetermined. The CDR3 has 13 amino acids. CDR1 and CDR2 from the germline V gene are GTSNPN and SVGIG (reference sequence). V lost 0 bases, J lost 5 bases, and 8 bases lay in between. The CDR3 sequence: CAWSVDRDQPQHF. For the CDR3, the DNA is TGTGCCTGGAGTGTTGATAGGGATCAGCCCCAGCATTTT.

V usage is TRBV12-5 and J usage is TRBJ1-1; 8 nucleotides agree with TRBD1. Germline CDR1 and CDR2: LGHNT and FRNRAP. The trim removed 6 bases at V and 6 bases at J, leaving 3 bases unmatched. The CDR3 has 12 residues. The CDR3 is CASGGQGPEAFF. CDR3 sequence (DNA): TGTGCTAGTGGAGGACAGGGTCCTGAAGCTTTCTTT.

This clone showed up just a few times. This rearrangement joins TRBV7-8 to TRBJ2-7; 9 bases are shared with TRBD1. V lost 5 bases and J lost 5; bases outside the gene matches: 7. CDR1 and CDR2 from the germline V gene are SGHVS and FQNEAQ. This CDR3 is 14 amino acids long. This chain's CDR3 is CASSKYRDRDEQYF. CDR3 nucleotide sequence: TGTGCCAGCAGCAAATACCGGGACAGGGACGAGCAGTACTTC.